This T cell receptor (beta chain) was recovered during a study of T cells in localized non-small cell lung cancer. Regarding the study as a whole: Sequencing, confined to only one tumor region, leaves heterogeneity possible. Uninvolved adjacent lung showed the highest T cell clonality, exceeding tumor.

This CDR3 has 13 amino acids. Germline V gives CDR1 SGHNT, CDR2 YENEEA. V was cut by 4 bases and J by 4 bases, with 10 bases left in between. This clone was detected a few times. Its specificity is not known. Only in-frame clones appear in the TCRdb table, and some are missing; sequencing was by immunoSEQ multiplex PCR. The table shows about 11,000 clones, with 85% occurring only once. The rearrangement links TRBV11-3 to TRBJ1-1; perhaps TRBD1 as D (6 bases). This receptor was taken from a male donor aged 60 or over with stage I lung adenocarcinoma. Specimen: peripheral blood, collected before any cancer treatment. The CDR3 DNA is TGTGCCAGCAGCTCTGTAGGGGGCACTGAAGCTTTCTTT. It encodes CASSSVGGTEAFF.